A single count supports the clone carrying this TCR beta chain. Its cognate antigen is unknown. TCRdb re-called the RT-PCR reads with MiXCR, one entry per CDR3 protein. The table lists hundreds of thousands of distinct CDR3 sequences, 25% of them singletons. These data come from a study of response to subunit inactivated influenza vaccine. Broader study findings: Authors suggested that a seasonal influenza vaccination recruits few new T cells each time.

V lost 5 bases to trimming and J lost 5 bases, with 13 bases between them. The length of the CDR3 is 13 residues. Germline V gene lookup returns CDR1 MNHNS and CDR2 SASEGT. Source: CD4+ T cells sorted from PBMCs, taken approximately 5 days after vaccination. This clonotype originated in a man aged 50 to 60 who received an inactivated influenza vaccine. The rearrangement uses TRBV6-1 and TRBJ2-7, with D possibly matching TRBD1 (5 bases). CDR3 protein: CASSTVGLDEQYF. The CDR3 DNA follows: TGTGCCAGCAGTACCGTGGGGCTTGACGAGCAGTACTTC.